A single sample is the source of the 9 T cell receptor beta chains below, sequenced in a study of response to subunit inactivated influenza vaccine. A single record per CDR3 protein comes from TCRdb applying MiXCR to the RT-PCR reads. The sample has about 160,000 distinct CDR3 sequences, around 9.9% seen once. The source was non-naive T cells sorted from PBMCs, collected roughly 47 days after vaccination. The receptor source for this set is a man over 45 who received an inactivated influenza vaccine.

This clonotype came up a few times. The chain is built from TRBV20-1 and TRBJ2-1; D perhaps matches TRBD2 (6 bases). The CDR3 covers 14 residues. The V gene's germline CDR1 is DFQATT and CDR2 SNEGSKA (reference sequence). This CDR3 reads CTPFLASPYNEQFF. In nucleotides, the CDR3 is TGCACCCCGTTCCTAGCGAGTCCCTACAATGAGCAGTTCTTC.

There are a few counts of this clonotype. The V gene is TRBV11-2, the J gene TRBJ2-2; TRBD2 matches at 9 bases. The CDR3 contains 15 residues. The V and J ends lost 5 bases and 8 bases, in that order; junction bases with no gene match: 9. Germline V gene lookup returns CDR1 SGHAT and CDR2 FQNNGV. In DNA form, the CDR3 reads TGTGCCAGCAGCCCCCAGATTAGCGGGAGTGGGGAGCTGTTTTTT. Translated: CASSPQISGSGELFF.

This clonotype was counted ten times or more. The chain has TRBV4-1 and TRBJ1-6; unclear D gene. Germline CDR1 MGHRA, CDR2 YSYEKL. This CDR3 is built from 12 residues. The germline V and J ends were trimmed by 2 bases and 8 bases, with 4 bases remaining between them. CDR3 bases: TGCGCCAGCAGCCAAACGGATTCACCCCTCCACTTT. Protein product: CASSQTDSPLHF.

The V and J genes are TRBV20-1 and TRBJ2-1; D is possibly TRBD2 (6 bases). Germline CDR1 is DFQATT and CDR2 is SNEGSKA (reference sequence). V was cut by 1 base and J by 10 bases, with 17 bases left in between. CDR3 size: 14 residues. The CDR3 spells CSARVGRTSGEQFF. CDR3 coding DNA: TGCAGTGCTAGAGTGGGGAGGACATCCGGGGAGCAGTTCTTC.

This clonotype turned up a few times. CDR3 sequence reads: CAWKLTGTVNTEAFF. The CDR3 nucleotides read TGTGCCTGGAAGCTGACCGGGACAGTGAACACTGAAGCTTTCTTT. The rearrangement uses TRBV30 and TRBJ1-1; 7 nucleotides agree with TRBD1. The ends lost 4 bases at V and 0 bases at J; junction bases unmatched: 8. The CDR3 covers 15 residues. CDR1 and CDR2 from the germline V gene are GTSNPN and SVGIG (reference sequence).

This clonotype came up many times. V usage is TRBV12-3 or TRBV12-4 and J usage is TRBJ2-2; TRBD2 aligns across 11 bases. V trimming: 6 bases; J trimming: 2 bases; junction bases outside the gene matches: 2. The CDR3 has 15 amino acids. CDR3 DNA sequence: TGTGCCAGCAGACTAGCGGGGGCAAACACCGGGGAGCTGTTTTTT. Protein product: CASRLAGANTGELFF.

Here the CDR3 reads CASSPTIGLAGGFSHYEQYF. The CDR3 nucleotides read TGTGCCAGCAGTCCAACTATCGGACTAGCGGGAGGGTTTTCGCACTACGAGCAGTACTTC. V usage is TRBV6-2 or TRBV6-3 and J usage is TRBJ2-7; 15 nucleotides agree with TRBD2. Germline V gene lookup returns CDR1 MNHEY and CDR2 SVGEGT. The CDR3 is made up of 20 amino acids. Unmatched junction bases numbered 17, after V lost 5 bases and J lost 3 bases.

The chain is built from TRBV20-1 and TRBJ2-7; perhaps D is TRBD1 or TRBD2 (5 bases each). The ends were cut back, 6 bases at V and 6 bases at J, with 18 bases in the middle. CDR1 is DFQATT and CDR2 is SNEGSKA in the germline V gene (reference sequence). The CDR3 runs 13 residues. CDR3 in amino acids: CSAQMGVDAEQYF. The DNA of the CDR3 is TGCAGTGCCCAAATGGGGGTGGACGCCGAGCAGTACTTC.

This clonotype was observed a handful of times. The CDR3 loop reads CASSPRHPEKLFF. The CDR3 nucleotides are TGTGCCAGCTCACCACGCCACCCTGAAAAACTGTTTTTT. This chain joins TRBV18 and TRBJ1-4; no firm D call. The CDR3 covers 13 residues. V was shortened by 1 base and J by 7 bases, with 7 bases between the two germline ends. Germline V gives CDR1 KGHSH, CDR2 LQKENI. The variable domain in full, completed from reference TRBV18 and TRBJ1-4, reads NAGVMQNPRHLVRRRGQEARLRCSPMKGHSHVYWYRQLPEEGLKFMVYLQKENIIDESGMPKERFSAEFPKEGPSILRIQQVVRGDSAAYFCASSPRHPEKLFFGSGTQLSVL.